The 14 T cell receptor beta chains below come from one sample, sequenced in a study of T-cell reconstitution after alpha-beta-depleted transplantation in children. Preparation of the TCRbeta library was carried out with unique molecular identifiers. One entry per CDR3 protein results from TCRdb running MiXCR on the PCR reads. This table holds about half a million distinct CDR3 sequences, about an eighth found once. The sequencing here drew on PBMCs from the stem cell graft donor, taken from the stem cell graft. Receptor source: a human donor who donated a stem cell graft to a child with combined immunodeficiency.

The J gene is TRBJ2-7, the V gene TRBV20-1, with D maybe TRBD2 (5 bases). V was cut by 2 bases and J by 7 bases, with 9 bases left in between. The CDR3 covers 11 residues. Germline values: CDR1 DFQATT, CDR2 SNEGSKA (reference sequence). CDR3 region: CSARLAKEQYF. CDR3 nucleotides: TGCAGTGCTAGACTAGCAAAAGAGCAGTACTTC.

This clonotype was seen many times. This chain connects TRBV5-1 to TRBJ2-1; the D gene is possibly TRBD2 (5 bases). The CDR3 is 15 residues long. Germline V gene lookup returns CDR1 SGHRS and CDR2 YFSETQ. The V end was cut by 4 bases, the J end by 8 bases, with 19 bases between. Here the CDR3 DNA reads TGCGCCAGCAGCGCGGACTCCCCGTCGGGTGATGAGCAGTTCTTC. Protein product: CASSADSPSGDEQFF.

CDR3 amino acids: CASRGAGSYEQYF. The CDR3, as DNA: TGTGCCAGCAGGGGCGCGGGAAGCTACGAGCAGTACTTC. The genes are TRBV12-3 or TRBV12-4 and TRBJ2-7; D is perhaps TRBD2 (6 bases). V gave up 6 bases and J gave up 3 bases, with 12 bases separating them. The CDR3 is 13 residues long.

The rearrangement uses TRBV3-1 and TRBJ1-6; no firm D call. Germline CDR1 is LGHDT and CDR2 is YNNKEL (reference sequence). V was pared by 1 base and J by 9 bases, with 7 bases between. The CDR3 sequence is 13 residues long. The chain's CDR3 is CASSQGGFSPLHF. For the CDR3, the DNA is TGTGCCAGCAGCCAAGGGGGTTTTTCACCCCTCCACTTT.

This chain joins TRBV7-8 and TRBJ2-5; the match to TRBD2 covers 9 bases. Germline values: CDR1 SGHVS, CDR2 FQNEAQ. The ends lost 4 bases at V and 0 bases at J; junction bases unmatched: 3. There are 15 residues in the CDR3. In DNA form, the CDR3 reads TGTGCCAGCAGCTCGGCGGGGGGGTACCAAGAGACCCAGTACTTC. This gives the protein CASSSAGGYQETQYF.

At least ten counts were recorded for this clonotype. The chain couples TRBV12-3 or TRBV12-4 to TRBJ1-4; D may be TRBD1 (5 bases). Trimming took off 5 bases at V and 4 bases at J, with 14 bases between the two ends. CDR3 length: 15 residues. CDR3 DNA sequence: TGTGCCAGCAGTACCGGGACGACTTTTAATGAAAAACTGTTTTTT. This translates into CASSTGTTFNEKLFF.

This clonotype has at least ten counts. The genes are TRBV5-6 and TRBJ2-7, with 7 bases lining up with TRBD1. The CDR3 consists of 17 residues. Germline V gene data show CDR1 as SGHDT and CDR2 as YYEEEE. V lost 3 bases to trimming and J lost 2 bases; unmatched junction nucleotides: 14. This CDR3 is CASSWRTGRTGTYEQYF. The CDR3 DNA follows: TGTGCCAGCAGCTGGCGGACAGGTCGTACAGGCACCTACGAGCAGTACTTC.

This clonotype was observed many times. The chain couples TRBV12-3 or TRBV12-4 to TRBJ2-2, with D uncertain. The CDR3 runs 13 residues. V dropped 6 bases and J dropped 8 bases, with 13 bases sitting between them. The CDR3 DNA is TGTGCCAGCAGCCGTAGTGGACCGGGGGAGCTGTTTTTT. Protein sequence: CASSRSGPGELFF.

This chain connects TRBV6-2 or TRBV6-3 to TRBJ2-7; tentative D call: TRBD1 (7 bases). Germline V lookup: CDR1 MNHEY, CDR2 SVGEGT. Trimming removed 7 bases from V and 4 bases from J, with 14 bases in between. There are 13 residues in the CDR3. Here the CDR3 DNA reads TGTGCCAGCAACGCGGGACAGAGATACGAGCAGTACTTC. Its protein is CASNAGQRYEQYF.

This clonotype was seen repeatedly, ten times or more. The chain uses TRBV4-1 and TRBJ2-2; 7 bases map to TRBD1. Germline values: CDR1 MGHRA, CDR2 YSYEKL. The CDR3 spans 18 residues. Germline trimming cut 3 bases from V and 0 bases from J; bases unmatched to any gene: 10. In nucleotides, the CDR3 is TGCGCCAGCAGCCATCCCGCCGGACAGGCTGCGAACACCGGGGAGCTGTTTTTT. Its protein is CASSHPAGQAANTGELFF.

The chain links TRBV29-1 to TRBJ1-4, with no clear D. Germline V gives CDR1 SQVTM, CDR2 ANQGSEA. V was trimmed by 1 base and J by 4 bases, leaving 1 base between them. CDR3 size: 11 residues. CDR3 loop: CSVEVNEKLFF. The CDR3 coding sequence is TGCAGCGTTGAAGTTAATGAAAAACTGTTTTTT.

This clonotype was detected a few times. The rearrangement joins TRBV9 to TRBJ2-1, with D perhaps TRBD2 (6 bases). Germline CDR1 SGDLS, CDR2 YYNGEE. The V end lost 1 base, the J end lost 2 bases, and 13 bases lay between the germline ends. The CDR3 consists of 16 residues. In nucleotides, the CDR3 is TGTGCCAGCAGCGTATTCGAGACTAGAACCTACAATGAGCAGTTCTTC. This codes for CASSVFETRTYNEQFF.

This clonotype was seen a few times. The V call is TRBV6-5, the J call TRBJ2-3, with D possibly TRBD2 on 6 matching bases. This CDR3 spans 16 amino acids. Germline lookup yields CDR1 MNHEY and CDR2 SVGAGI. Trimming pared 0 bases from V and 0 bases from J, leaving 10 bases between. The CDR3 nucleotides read TGTGCCAGCAGTTACTCGGGCGGGGTTAGCACAGATACGCAGTATTTT. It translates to CASSYSGGVSTDTQYF.

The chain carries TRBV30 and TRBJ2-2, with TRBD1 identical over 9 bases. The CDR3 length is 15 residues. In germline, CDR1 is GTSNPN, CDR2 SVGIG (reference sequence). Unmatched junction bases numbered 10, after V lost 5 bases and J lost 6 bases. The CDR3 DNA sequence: TGTGCCTGGGGAGCCGGGACAGGGTTCCCCGGGGAGCTGTTTTTT. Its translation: CAWGAGTGFPGELFF. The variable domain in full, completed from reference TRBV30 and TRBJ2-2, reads SQTIHQWPATLVQPVGSPLSLECTVEGTSNPNLYWYRQAAGRGLQLLFYSVGIGQISSEVPQNLSASRPQDRQFILSSKKLLLSDSGFYLCAWGAGTGFPGELFFGEGSRLTVL.